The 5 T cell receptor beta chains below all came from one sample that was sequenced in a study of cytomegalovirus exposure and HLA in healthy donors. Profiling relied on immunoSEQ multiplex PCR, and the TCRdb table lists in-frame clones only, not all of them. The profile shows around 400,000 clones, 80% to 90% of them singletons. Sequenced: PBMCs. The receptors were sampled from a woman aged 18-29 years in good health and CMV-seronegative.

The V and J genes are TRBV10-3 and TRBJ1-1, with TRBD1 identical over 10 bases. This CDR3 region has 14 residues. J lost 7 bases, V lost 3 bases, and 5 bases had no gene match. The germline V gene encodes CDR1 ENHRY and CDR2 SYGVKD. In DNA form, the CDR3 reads TGTGCCATCAGTGAAACAGGGACAGGGGTTGAAGCTTTCTTT. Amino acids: CAISETGTGVEAFF.

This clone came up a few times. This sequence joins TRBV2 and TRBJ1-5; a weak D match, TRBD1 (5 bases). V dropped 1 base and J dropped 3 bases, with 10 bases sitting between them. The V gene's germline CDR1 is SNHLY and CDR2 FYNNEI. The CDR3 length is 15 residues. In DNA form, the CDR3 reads TGTGCCAGCAGTGAAGTGCGGGGCCCCAATCAGCCCCAGCATTTT. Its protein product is CASSEVRGPNQPQHF.

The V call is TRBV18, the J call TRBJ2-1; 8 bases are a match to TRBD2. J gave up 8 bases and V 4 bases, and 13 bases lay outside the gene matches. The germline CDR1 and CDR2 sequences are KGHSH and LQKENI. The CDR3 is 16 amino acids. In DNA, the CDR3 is TGTGCCAGCTCACAACAGACGGGACTAGGAATACATGAGCAGTTCTTC. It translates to CASSQQTGLGIHEQFF.

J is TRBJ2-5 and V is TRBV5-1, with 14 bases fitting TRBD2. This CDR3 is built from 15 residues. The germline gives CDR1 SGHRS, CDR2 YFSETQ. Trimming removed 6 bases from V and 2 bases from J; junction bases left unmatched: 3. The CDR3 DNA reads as TGCGCCAGCATCCGGACTAGCGGGGGGCAAGAGACCCAGTACTTC. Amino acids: CASIRTSGGQETQYF.

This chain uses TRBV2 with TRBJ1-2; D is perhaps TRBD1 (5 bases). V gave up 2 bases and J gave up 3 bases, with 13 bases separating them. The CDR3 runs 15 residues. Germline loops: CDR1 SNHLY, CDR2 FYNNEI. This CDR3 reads CASSETQGMHYGYTF. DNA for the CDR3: TGTGCCAGCAGTGAAACGCAGGGAATGCACTATGGCTACACCTTC.